This section outlines one T cell receptor beta chain sequence together with its context. The data stem from a study of T cell responses to AZD1222 COVID-19 vaccine. Repertoires were generated with immunoSEQ multiplex PCR, while TCRdb's copy carries only in-frame clones and drops some. Of approximately 68,000 clones listed, roughly 84% are singletons. The CDR3 covers 15 residues. Trimming removed 2 bases at V and 4 bases at J, with 14 bases between. Germline V gene lookup returns CDR1 KGHSY and CDR2 FQNENV. The rearrangement joins TRBV16 to TRBJ1-1, with D uncertain. This sequence was found in an adult in good health. Sequenced here: peripheral blood, sampled on day 0 of AZD1222 vaccination. The CDR3, as DNA: TGTGCCAGCAGCCAAATCGCGCCGGGAGGCACTGAAGCTTTCTTT. Translation gives CASSQIAPGGTEAFF.